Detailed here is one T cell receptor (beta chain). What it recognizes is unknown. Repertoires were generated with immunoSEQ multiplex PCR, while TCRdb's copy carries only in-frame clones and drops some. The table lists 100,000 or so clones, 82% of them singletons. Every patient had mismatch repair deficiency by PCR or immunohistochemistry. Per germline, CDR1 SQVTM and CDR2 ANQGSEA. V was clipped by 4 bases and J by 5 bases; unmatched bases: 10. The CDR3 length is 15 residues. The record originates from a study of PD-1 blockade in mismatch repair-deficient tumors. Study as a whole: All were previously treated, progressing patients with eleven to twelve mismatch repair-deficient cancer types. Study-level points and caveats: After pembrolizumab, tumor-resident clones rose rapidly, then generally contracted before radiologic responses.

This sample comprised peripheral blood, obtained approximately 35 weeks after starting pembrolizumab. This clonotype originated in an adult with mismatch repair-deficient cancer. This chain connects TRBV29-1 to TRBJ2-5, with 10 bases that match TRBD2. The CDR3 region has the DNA TGCAGCGTTGTGATGGCTAGCGGGAGTGGTGAGACCCAGTACTTC. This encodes CSVVMASGSGETQYF.